The 4 T cell receptor beta chains below all came from one sample that was sequenced in a study of blood T cell repertoires in COVID-19. TCRdb's table, derived via immunoSEQ multiplex PCR, lists solely in-frame clones and lacks some. Here the sample spans 180,000 or so clones, over 70% being singletons. The sample taken for sequencing was PBMCs or T cells enriched from blood (not recorded which). The receptors shown here come from a woman aged 60 to 75 who had recovered from COVID-19.

The CDR3: CASSQRTGFQVQYF. CDR3 coding DNA: TGTGCCAGCAGTCAAAGGACAGGGTTTCAGGTGCAGTACTTC. This sequence joins TRBV6-2 or TRBV6-3 and TRBJ2-7, with 8 nucleotides matching TRBD1. The J segment lost 9 bases and the V segment lost 5 bases, leaving 12 bases of the junction unmatched. The germline V gene encodes CDR1 MNHEY and CDR2 SVGEGT. The CDR3 sequence is 14 residues long.

This clone has just a few counts. The chain uses TRBV12-5 and TRBJ1-4, with D perhaps TRBD1 (5 bases). V was clipped by 1 base and J by 6 bases, with 6 bases between them. The CDR3 spans 13 residues. Per germline, CDR1 LGHNT and CDR2 FRNRAP. The CDR3 loop is CASGLGRDEKLFF. DNA for the CDR3: TGTGCTAGTGGTTTGGGCAGGGATGAAAAACTGTTTTTT.

The chain is built from TRBV5-8 and TRBJ2-3; 9 bases fit TRBD2. Germline CDR1 reads SGHTS; CDR2 reads YDEGEE. The length of the CDR3 is 15 residues. V lost 4 bases and J lost 5; bases outside the gene matches: 8. The CDR3 DNA sequence: TGTGCCAGCAGCGCCCAGCGGGAGGTCGTAGATACGCAGTATTTT. Protein: CASSAQREVVDTQYF.

The chain joins TRBV5-1 to TRBJ2-1; no clear D. V lost 4 bases, J lost 5 bases, and 10 bases lay in between. Germline V CDR1 and CDR2: SGHRS, YFSETQ. The CDR3 is made up of 13 amino acids. CDR3: CASSIQENNEQFF. DNA for the CDR3: TGCGCCAGCAGCATACAAGAAAACAATGAGCAGTTCTTC.